The table lists the clone carrying this T cell receptor (beta chain) with a count of one. The data derive from a study of blood T cell repertoires in COVID-19. The germline V gene has CDR1 SGHRS and CDR2 YFSETQ. V gave up 3 bases and J gave up 5 bases, with 17 bases separating them. The CDR3 extends over 15 amino acids. As originally analysed: The assay estimated nucleated cells by amplifying reference gene primers. Repertoires were generated with immunoSEQ multiplex PCR, while TCRdb's copy carries only in-frame clones and drops some. D and trimming come from the DNA, and the V and J calls and clone size come from that table. The table records about 500,000 clones, around 87% of them present only once.

Sequencing used PBMCs or T cells enriched from blood (not recorded which). The source of this sequence is a woman younger than 35 who had recovered from COVID-19. The V gene is TRBV5-1, the J gene TRBJ1-1; a possible D gene is TRBD1 (6 bases). The CDR3 loop reads CASSSFPGEGTEAFF. The CDR3 nucleotides are TGCGCCAGCAGCTCATTTCCAGGGGAAGGGACTGAAGCTTTCTTT.